One and the same sample provided the 13 T cell receptor beta chains below, sequenced in a study of human T cells and chemical hapten exposure. TCRdb reanalysed the RACE reads using MiXCR and keeps one entry per CDR3 protein. The table lists about 55,000 distinct CDR3 sequences, approximately 9.6% of them singletons, with 8.5% to 10% in the top ten. The time point was: pre-sensitization, week 0. Treatment of the sample: therapeutic diphenylcyclopropenone sensitization with weekly scalp DPC. Total RNA was extracted from unfractionated whole blood. The specimen comprised whole blood, sampled in connection with sensitization to the hapten diphenylcyclopropenone (DPC). The source of these receptors is a woman in her twenties or thirties with alopecia areata. Some clones in this sample may be carry-over from other donors' samples.

A few counts support this clonotype. The chain uses TRBV9 and TRBJ1-6; unclear D gene. CDR1 and CDR2 from the germline V gene are SGDLS and YYNGEE. Trimming left V 0 bases short and J 7 bases short, with 11 bases between. The CDR3 sequence is 15 residues long. The CDR3 sequence is CASSVVPGNNSPLHF. DNA of the CDR3: TGTGCCAGCAGCGTAGTCCCCGGGAACAATTCACCCCTCCACTTT.

V is TRBV20-1 and J is TRBJ2-1; 13 nucleotides agree with TRBD2. The CDR3 runs 21 residues. The ends lost 5 bases at V and 2 bases at J; junction bases unmatched: 21. In germline, CDR1 is DFQATT, CDR2 SNEGSKA (reference sequence). This CDR3 reads CSAGSPPGRTSGGPTYNEQFF. For the CDR3, the DNA is TGCAGTGCTGGGTCGCCGCCCGGACGGACTAGCGGGGGCCCTACCTACAATGAGCAGTTCTTC.

The rearrangement links TRBV4-3 to TRBJ1-5, with no clear D. This CDR3 is 16 amino acids long. Germline assignment: CDR1 LGHNA and CDR2 YSLEER. The ends were cut back, 0 bases at V and 0 bases at J, with 9 bases in the middle. Here the CDR3 DNA reads TGCGCCAGCAGCCAAGACGCTACCGGTAGCAATCAGCCCCAGCATTTT. It codes for CASSQDATGSNQPQHF.

This clonotype was counted ten times or more. This CDR3 reads CASSSHPGQQGSYEQYF. The DNA for the CDR3 is TGTGCCAGCAGCTCCCATCCCGGACAACAGGGGTCCTACGAGCAGTACTTC. The chain links TRBV21-1 to TRBJ2-7; the table names TRBD1, a call not compared with the DNA. TRBV21-1 is classified as a pseudogene. This CDR3 has 17 amino acids.

This clonotype was counted a few times. The chain's CDR3 is CASSSDTSPGTVFTTEAFF. The CDR3 bases are TGTGCCAGCAGCTCCGATACAAGTCCCGGGACAGTTTTCACCACTGAAGCTTTCTTT. The chain is built from TRBV7-2 and TRBJ1-1; TRBD1 agrees at 7 bases. CDR1 and CDR2 (germline): SGHTA, FQGNSA. V shed 4 bases and J 4 bases; nucleotides not matched to a gene: 21. The CDR3 is 19 amino acids.

The J gene is TRBJ1-2, the V gene TRBV10-3, with D uncertain. Trimming took off 0 bases at V and 1 base at J, with 9 bases between the two ends. There are 15 residues in the CDR3. Per germline, CDR1 ENHRY and CDR2 SYGVKD. CDR3 in amino acids: CAISESSRGNYGYTF. The CDR3 DNA is TGTGCCATCAGTGAGTCGAGTCGGGGTAACTATGGCTACACCTTC.

The chain carries TRBV10-3 and TRBJ1-2; TRBD1 agrees at 12 bases. The germline V gene has CDR1 ENHRY and CDR2 SYGVKD. This CDR3 is built from 13 residues. V was pared by 10 bases and J by 7 bases, with 7 bases of the junction left unmatched. The CDR3 DNA sequence: TGTGCCAGTTCGGGGGACAGGGGGCTTGGCTACACCTTC. Protein product: CASSGDRGLGYTF.

The chain uses TRBV28 and TRBJ2-5, with 8 bases fitting TRBD2. This CDR3 spans 15 amino acids. Germline CDR1 reads MDHEN; CDR2 reads SYDVKM. The junction had 6 bases not matched to a gene; V was cut back by 4 bases and J by 2 bases. CDR3 bases: TGTGCCAGCAGTTCCGAAGCGGGGGCTCAAGAGACCCAGTACTTC. Protein sequence: CASSSEAGAQETQYF.

This clonotype has only a few counts. The chain is built from TRBV29-1 and TRBJ2-3; D is unclear. Germline CDR1 is SQVTM and CDR2 is ANQGSEA. The V end was cut by 0 bases, the J end by 6 bases, with 4 bases between. The CDR3 length is 11 residues. CDR3 protein: CSVEDFDTQYF. The CDR3 region has the DNA TGCAGCGTTGAAGATTTCGATACGCAGTATTTT.

This clonotype has just a few counts. The chain links TRBV30 to TRBJ2-7; D is unresolved. The CDR3 covers 13 residues. Germline values: CDR1 GTSNPN, CDR2 SVGIG (reference sequence). The V end lost 4 bases, the J end lost 4 bases, and 14 bases lay between the germline ends. In nucleotides, the CDR3 is TGTGCCTGGACCGACCCGCCAAGTTACGAGCAGTACTTC. As protein: CAWTDPPSYEQYF.

A few counts support this clonotype. The chain employs TRBV20-1 and TRBJ2-3, with D perhaps being TRBD1 or TRBD2 (5 bases each). The V end lost 6 bases, the J end lost 2 bases, and 21 bases lay between the germline ends. Germline CDR1 reads DFQATT; CDR2 reads SNEGSKA (reference sequence). The CDR3 covers 16 residues. CDR3 sequence: CSADGARKSITDTQYF. CDR3 bases: TGCAGTGCCGACGGGGCCCGCAAAAGCATCACAGATACGCAGTATTTT.

This clonotype showed up just once. At one end, the junction sequence differs from germline, possibly due to a read error. The V call is TRBV10-3, the J call TRBJ2-1; TRBD1 aligns across 7 bases. The CDR3 runs 14 residues. Germline loops: CDR1 ENHRY, CDR2 SYGVKD. CDR3 sequence reads: CVISEQGTGNEQFF. The CDR3 DNA is TGTGTCATCAGTGAACAGGGGACGGGCAATGAGCAGTTCTTC.

The V and J genes are TRBV27 and TRBJ2-5; D could derive from TRBD1 or TRBD2 (6 bases each). The CDR3 has 14 residues. Germline V gives CDR1 MNHEY, CDR2 SMNVEV (reference sequence). The V and J ends lost 6 bases and 2 bases respectively, with 13 bases between them. This chain's CDR3 is CASRGWGAQETQYF. CDR3 bases: TGTGCCAGCAGGGGTTGGGGGGCACAAGAGACCCAGTACTTC.